This TCR beta chain emerged from a study of regulatory dendritic cells for organ transplantation. Sequencing was performed with immunoSEQ multiplex PCR; in TCRdb, only in-frame clones are kept and a portion is missing. The sample carries some 9,600 clones, approximately 80% recorded once. This clone was seen a few times. The antigen remains undetermined. Study outcomes and limitations: The authors noted considerable between-person heterogeneity in alloreactive memory CD8+ cells.

The CDR3 has 14 residues. Germline lookup yields CDR1 MNHNY and CDR2 SVGAGI (reference sequence). V was clipped by 4 bases and J by 1 base; unmatched bases: 3. Sorted subsets were CFSE-labeled and cultured less than six days with allogeneic dendritic cells. The sample was memory CD4+ T cells from blood cultured with dendritic cells. As for subset: CD45RO+ memory T cells. The receptor was derived from a human donor in good health. The chain has TRBV6-6 and TRBJ2-5, with 7 bases lining up with TRBD2. CDR3 sequence reads: CASSSVAGQETQYF. The CDR3 DNA reads as TGTGCCAGCAGTTCTGTAGCGGGCCAAGAGACCCAGTACTTC.